This T cell receptor beta chain appears in the sequencing data of a study of siplizumab effects on memory and regulatory T cells. General observations from the study: Unstimulated subsets contained matches for only a minor fraction of alloreactive clones. Versus around 25% in controls, the mappable alloreactive CD4+ clones averaged approximately 69% Treg-derived with siplizumab. Only a minority of proliferating CD4+ or CD8+ clones had an assignable naive or memory phenotype, with roughly 80-95% lacking one.

As regards this clone: Its cognate antigen is unknown.

From germline, CDR1 is MNHEY and CDR2 SVGAGI. V shed 4 bases and J 9 bases; nucleotides not matched to a gene: 1. This CDR3 has 12 amino acids. Using immunoSEQ multiplex PCR, the repertoire was profiled, and TCRdb retains in-frame clones only, with some absent. The repertoire has 60,000 to 65,000 clones, around 80% of them found once; the top ten carry roughly 0.4%. The chain uses TRBV6-5 and TRBJ2-1; 9 bases match TRBD2. This TCR derives from a human donor in good health. The specimen sequenced was memory CD4+ T cells sorted from blood. In nucleotides, the CDR3 is TGTGCCAGCAGTTCGACTAGCGGTGAGCAGTTCTTC. Amino acids: CASSSTSGEQFF.